This entry is about one T cell receptor beta chain. Its antigen is not identified. CDR3 length: 15 residues. The J segment lost 8 bases and the V segment lost 7 bases, leaving 11 bases of the junction unmatched. The germline V gene has CDR1 MDHEN and CDR2 SYDVKM. One entry per CDR3 protein, called by TCRdb with MiXCR from the 5' RACE reads. Of 280,000 or so distinct CDR3 sequences in the sample, under 9.5% were seen once. The sample is drawn from a study of identical twins. Regarding the study as a whole: Insertions were reduced in abundant cord blood beta clonotypes but not in memory repertoires. Cross-sectional statistical analysis, not tracking of the same donors, underpinned the conclusions. Modelling underestimated the level of out-of-frame TCR alpha sharing observed in monozygotic twins. Analyses based on zero insertions could be partly confounded by invariant MAIT and iNKT cells.

These sequences were also reported in another study, on yellow fever vaccine responses in identical twins.

The sequenced sample was memory (CD45RO+) T cells sorted from blood. The source is a woman under 30 in good health. The rearrangement joins TRBV28 to TRBJ2-3, with 11 bases that match TRBD2. The CDR3 protein is CASTTGLAATRTQYF. The DNA for the CDR3 is TGTGCCAGCACCACGGGACTAGCGGCAACTCGTACGCAGTATTTT.